This TCR beta chain stems from a study of neurological immune-mediated disorders. The V end lost 1 base, the J end lost 2 bases, and 11 bases lay between the germline ends. Germline V CDR1 and CDR2: SEHNR, FQNEAQ (reference sequence). The CDR3 consists of 15 residues. The authors made cDNA by 5'RACE with 10-nucleotide random UMIs. MiXCR, run by TCRdb on the 5' RACE reads, gives a single entry per CDR3 protein. The sample records some 60,000 distinct CDR3 sequences, around 9.7% being singletons. This clonotype was detected ten times or more. What it recognizes is unknown. Time point here: longitudinal time-point 2. In Maryland, USA, blood bank volunteers were the healthy controls. The unsorted libraries had their origin in 2 million PBMCs stored at -80 C. General study findings and limits: The greatest degree of TCR clonal expansion was observed in HTLV-1-associated myelopathy, with the lowest in multiple sclerosis, below that of healthy controls.

Sequenced input: PBMCs. The chain uses TRBV7-9 and TRBJ2-5; no firm D call. This TCR derives from a man in his thirties or forties in good health. CDR3 sequence: CASSLEGSVQETQYF. CDR3 nucleotide sequence: TGTGCCAGCAGCTTAGAAGGTTCAGTTCAAGAGACCCAGTACTTC.